This TCR beta chain was observed in a study of beta chain features in type 1 diabetes (dated by TCRdb to between 2017 and 2018). For context, the study as a whole: Patients and healthy donors did not differ in mean age, gender distribution, total cell number or subset yield. A total of approximately 100 million sorted cells were examined across all samples, and the number of cells per subset was strongly correlated with RNA yield. The study compared TCRB repertoires of sorted circulating CD4+ T cell subsets between recently diagnosed type 1 diabetes patients and matched healthy donors. Naive and central memory subsets were obtained from all 30 or so donors, but regulatory and stem cell-like memory subsets were isolated from only 8 patients and roughly 8 healthy donors. Overall study outcomes, separate from this receptor: The naive, central memory and regulatory TCRB repertoires appeared to resemble one another more closely among patients than among healthy donors. A moderate but significant shortening of TCRB CDR3 length was observed in type 1 diabetes patients in all four CD4+ subsets. Sequencing cDNA rather than genomic DNA could over-represent highly expressing activated cells, although activation and CD3 levels did not differ between groups. Because the HLA sub-analyses included only small numbers of individuals, any influence of HLA type on TCRB rearrangement was left unresolved. At VDJ recombination sites, type 1 diabetes patients had fewer insertions and more deleted nucleotides, which implies abnormalities in thymic rearrangement. Shorter templates might have been favored by PCR, but patient and control samples were amplified and corrected together, so both groups would have been affected equally by any skew.

As to this clone: Its antigen remains unidentified. It has no much larger one-base neighbor in the sample; base qualities were not kept.

Each donor gave one peripheral blood draw, averaging roughly 120 mL, which was collected into heparinised tubes. A BD FACSAria II and a panel including CD45RO, CCR7, CD25, CD127, CD95 and CD27 were used to sort naive, central memory, regulatory and stem cell-like memory CD4+ T cells. Purity was above 98% for every sorted population. PBMCs were separated immediately by Lymphoprep density gradient centrifugation and were stained directly, without being cultured. To minimize batch effects, samples were stained and sorted in pairs, one healthy donor with one patient per experiment. Via the germline V gene, CDR1 is MNHEY and CDR2 SVGAGI. Counted from cysteine to phenylalanine, this CDR3 has 15 amino acids. Left in the record is the CDR3 DNA by itself, 45 bases read in frame from the first base. After removal of 6 bases from V and 7 bases from J, the junction retains 9 bases not matched to a gene. The entire isolated RNA was reverse transcribed using the High Capacity cDNA Reverse Transcription Kit, and thus expressed TCRB transcripts were sequenced. Naive, central memory and regulatory T cell samples underwent deep immunoSEQ sequencing, averaging around 4 million total reads per sample. After sorted cells were lysed in RLT buffer, RNA was extracted with DNase-treated RNeasy Micro or Mini kits, with the choice depending on cell number. Each cell subset was processed on its own to prevent cross-contamination, while patient and healthy donor samples were processed together. TCRB sequences were amplified from cDNA with the immunoSEQ multiplex PCR, producing 87-bp fragments spanning the CDR3 region. Sequencing of the amplicons was done on the Illumina HiSeq platform. The study's processing was this. Synthetic template baselines were used to correct PCR bias computationally, reads within Hamming distance 2 were collapsed together, and singletons that could not be merged were discarded. Reads were aligned against IMGT to assign V, D and J genes, CDR3 length and insertions or deletions at six rearrangement sites. Within each subset, clonotype counts were normalized to sorted cell number, and only after that were true diversity and Gini coefficients computed with the tcR R package. The overlap coefficient, calculated on TCRB nucleotide sequences, was used to quantify repertoire sharing. Out-of-frame TCRB sequences from naive cells were analyzed to stand in for the pre-selection repertoire. In TCRdb, the immuneACCESS table is reduced to in-frame sequences with V and J assigned. These tables do not hold every clone; where another copy was compared, an unresolved V gene accounts for under half, and the others remain unexplained. From that table come the V and J calls and clone size; the DNA was used to work out D and trimming. The sample records nearly 700,000 clones, roughly 12% of which are singletons. The top ten hold roughly 0.022% of the sample.

Sequenced: naive CD4+ T cells from blood. Taken with the paper, the label for cell subset or site translates to: true naive CD4+ T cells. This TCR was recovered from a man aged 18 to 30 with type 1 diabetes. The rearranged chain carries TRBV6-5 and TRBJ2-3, and TRBD2 aligns with 11 junction nucleotides. The CDR3 here reads CASRLELAGAYTQYF. The base sequence is TGTGCCAGCAGGCTCGAACTAGCGGGGGCCTATACGCAGTATTTT.